These 19 T cell receptor beta chains share one sample of origin, sequenced in a study of blood T cell repertoires in COVID-19. Produced via immunoSEQ multiplex PCR; TCRdb's table is partial and in-frame only. The top ten hold 6% to 8.5% of the sample, which has about 190,000 clones, about 80% seen once. The sample consisted of peripheral blood. These receptors originate from a man aged 55 to 70 with acute or convalescent COVID-19.

The chain employs TRBV12-3 or TRBV12-4 and TRBJ1-1; maybe TRBD1 (6 bases). Trimming shortened V by 10 bases and J by 1 base, and 13 bases separated the two germline ends. This CDR3 spans 13 amino acids. The CDR3 sequence is CATTDSQNTEAFF. The CDR3 DNA sequence: TGTGCCACCACGGACAGCCAGAACACTGAAGCTTTCTTT.

This clone was detected only once. The genes are TRBV5-4 and TRBJ1-1, with D possibly TRBD1 on 5 matching bases. This CDR3 contains 13 residues. In germline, CDR1 is SGHNT, CDR2 YYREEE (reference sequence). The V end was cut by 10 bases, the J end by 1 base, with 14 bases between. The DNA for the CDR3 is TGTGCCTTCTCAGGGCGGGGGAACACTGAAGCTTTCTTT. Encoded protein: CAFSGRGNTEAFF.

The rearrangement joins TRBV29-1 to TRBJ1-1; 7 bases fit TRBD1. Germline CDR1 and CDR2: SQVTM and ANQGSEA. With V trimmed by 1 base and J by 1 base, 3 bases remained unmatched. The CDR3 extends over 14 amino acids. The CDR3 spells CSVEVGQANTEAFF. Written as DNA, the CDR3 is TGCAGCGTTGAAGTTGGACAGGCGAACACTGAAGCTTTCTTT. Filled out from reference TRBV29-1 and TRBJ1-1, the complete variable domain reads SAVISQKPSRDICQRGTSLTIQCQVDSQVTMMFWYRQQPGQSLTLIATANQGSEATYESGFVIDKFPISRPNLTFSTLTVSNMSPEDSSIYLCSVEVGQANTEAFFGQGTRLTVV.

The V call is TRBV11-3, the J call TRBJ2-3, with D possibly matching TRBD2 (6 bases). Germline values: CDR1 SGHNT, CDR2 YENEEA. The CDR3 is 16 amino acids. V was cut by 5 bases and J by 4 bases, with 19 bases left in between. Written as DNA, the CDR3 is TGTGCCAGCAGCCCACTACGGGGGTCCAGCGCAGATACGCAGTATTTT. Encoded protein: CASSPLRGSSADTQYF.

This clone was detected only once. The chain recombines TRBV20-1 with TRBJ2-7, with 7 nucleotides matching TRBD1. The CDR3 totals 14 residues. With 3 bases clipped from V and 0 bases from J, the junction kept 5 bases outside the gene matches. Germline CDR1 and CDR2: DFQATT and SNEGSKA (reference sequence). This CDR3 reads CSASNRDSSYEQYF. The CDR3 region has the DNA TGCAGTGCTAGTAACCGGGACAGCTCCTACGAGCAGTACTTC.

The V and J genes are TRBV13 and TRBJ1-2, with 11 bases lining up with TRBD1. The length of the CDR3 is 14 residues. The germline gives CDR1 PRHDT, CDR2 FYEKMQ (reference sequence). V was clipped by 5 bases and J by 4 bases; unmatched bases: 3. CDR3 sequence (DNA): TGTGCCAGCAGCGGACAGGGGGCAAGCTATGGCTACACCTTC. Protein sequence: CASSGQGASYGYTF.

The chain carries TRBV3-1 (or the pseudogene TRBV3-2) and TRBJ1-2; D call uncertain. The length of the CDR3 is 15 residues. Looked up from germline, CDR1 is LGHDT and CDR2 is YNNKEL (reference sequence). The V end lost 1 base, the J end lost 5 bases, and 14 bases lay between the germline ends. The CDR3 loop is CASSQVSVGPYGYTF. CDR3 DNA sequence: TGTGCCAGCAGCCAAGTGAGCGTGGGTCCGTATGGCTACACCTTC.

The chain employs TRBV25-1 and TRBJ1-6; 7 nucleotides match TRBD1. Germline loops: CDR1 MGHDK, CDR2 SYGVNS. The V and J ends lost 4 bases and 8 bases, in that order; junction bases with no gene match: 5. The CDR3 contains 14 residues. In nucleotides, the CDR3 is TGTGCCAGCAGTGTCCCAGGACAGGATTCACCCCTCCACTTT. Protein: CASSVPGQDSPLHF.

The genes are TRBV6-2 or TRBV6-3 and TRBJ2-5, with D maybe TRBD1 (6 bases). V was clipped by 4 bases and J by 3 bases, with 15 bases between them. Germline values: CDR1 MNHEY, CDR2 SVGEGT. The CDR3 runs 15 residues. The DNA of the CDR3 is TGTGCCAGCAGTTCCCTCGGGGCAGGGGAAGAGACCCAGTACTTC. It codes for CASSSLGAGEETQYF.

This clone was observed a single time. V and J are TRBV19 and TRBJ2-2; D gene ambiguous. The CDR3 totals 13 residues. The germline V gene encodes CDR1 LNHDA and CDR2 SQIVND (reference sequence). V shed 3 bases and J shed 5 bases, with 7 bases lying between them. The CDR3 nucleotides are TGTGCCAGTAGTATCATCAGGACCGGGGAGCTGTTTTTT. Protein product: CASSIIRTGELFF.

The V gene is TRBV11-2, the J gene TRBJ2-2; 9 nucleotides agree with TRBD2. Germline V CDR1 and CDR2: SGHAT, FQNNGV. The CDR3 sequence is 17 residues long. V lost 4 bases and J lost 0; bases outside the gene matches: 6. The CDR3 protein is CASSWPSGVTNTGELFF. CDR3 in DNA: TGTGCCAGCAGCTGGCCTAGCGGGGTGACGAACACCGGGGAGCTGTTTTTT.

This clone was seen repeatedly, ten times or more. This chain joins TRBV5-1 and TRBJ2-7; 9 nucleotides line up with TRBD2. The V gene end was trimmed by 4 bases and the J gene end by 3 bases; junction bases not matched to a gene: 5. This CDR3 has 14 amino acids. The germline V gene has CDR1 SGHRS and CDR2 YFSETQ. CDR3 loop: CASSVAGDGYEQYF. The CDR3 region has the DNA TGCGCCAGCAGCGTAGCGGGAGACGGCTACGAGCAGTACTTC.

The genes are TRBV24-1 and TRBJ1-2; 7 nucleotides agree with TRBD1. V lost 4 bases to trimming and J lost 5 bases; unmatched junction nucleotides: 3. This CDR3 comprises 13 residues. CDR1 KGHDR and CDR2 SFDVKD come from the germline V gene. Written as DNA, the CDR3 is TGTGCCACCAGTGACCGCAGGGGGTATGGCTACACCTTC. Its protein is CATSDRRGYGYTF.

The DNA of the CDR3 is TGCGCCAGCAGTCGCCTGGGGAGGAGAGATTCACCCCTCCACTTT. As protein: CASSRLGRRDSPLHF. V usage is TRBV23-1 and J usage is TRBJ1-6; D not certain. TRBV23-1 is flagged as an ORF with uncertain function. V shed 4 bases and J shed 8 bases, with 15 bases lying between them. The CDR3 runs to 15 residues.

The chain carries TRBV14 and TRBJ1-1; D call uncertain. V was trimmed by 4 bases and J by 1 base, leaving 13 bases between them. The CDR3 is 15 amino acids. CDR1 SGHDN and CDR2 FVKESK come from the germline V gene. The CDR3 spells CASSPGGSPNTEAFF. The CDR3 DNA follows: TGTGCCAGCAGCCCAGGAGGGTCTCCGAACACTGAAGCTTTCTTT.

The gene calls are TRBV6-5 and TRBJ1-6; possibly TRBD1 for D (6 bases). Trimming removed 10 bases from V and 10 bases from J, with 20 bases in between. This CDR3 spans 14 amino acids. CDR1 and CDR2 from the germline V gene are MNHEY and SVGAGI. CDR3 coding DNA: TGTGCCACCTACCTAGGACAGATGGGGTCACCCCTCCACTTT. It is translated as CATYLGQMGSPLHF.

V and J are TRBV28 and TRBJ1-1; no clear D. Trimming left V 6 bases short and J 1 base short, with 15 bases between. In germline, CDR1 is MDHEN, CDR2 SYDVKM. The CDR3 consists of 15 residues. The CDR3 DNA reads as TGTGCCAGCAGCCACGGCGCGGGAGGGAACACTGAAGCTTTCTTT. It encodes CASSHGAGGNTEAFF.

The chain carries TRBV25-1 and TRBJ1-2; 7 nucleotides agree with TRBD1. The CDR3 consists of 14 residues. With V trimmed by 4 bases and J by 4 bases, 6 bases remained unmatched. The germline CDR1 and CDR2 sequences are MGHDK and SYGVNS. CDR3 residues: CASSGGQVAYGYTF. CDR3 sequence (DNA): TGTGCCAGCAGTGGAGGACAGGTGGCCTATGGCTACACCTTC.

The CDR3 is CASSLITGSGNTIYF. DNA of the CDR3: TGCGCCAGCAGCTTAATTACAGGCTCTGGAAACACCATATATTTT. J is TRBJ1-3 and V is TRBV5-1, with D perhaps TRBD1 (5 bases). The CDR3 runs to 15 residues. V was trimmed by 2 bases and J by 0 bases, leaving 9 bases between them. Per germline, CDR1 SGHRS and CDR2 YFSETQ.